This T cell receptor (beta chain) comes out of a study of OX40 agonist ivuxolimab in advanced cancers. General notes on the study: Ivuxolimab was an agonistic, fully human IgG2 monoclonal antibody directed against OX40 (CD134), a costimulatory receptor. Intravenous ivuxolimab was administered to patients every 2 weeks at six dose levels: 0.01, 0.1, 0.3, 1.5, 3 and 10 mg/kg. Of the roughly 52 dose-escalation patients, hepatocellular carcinoma was present in 19, melanoma in approximately 15, renal cell carcinoma in 9 and head and neck cancer in 9. A male proportion of about 79% and a mean age of around 60 years, ranging from 23 to 79, were recorded for the dose-escalation cohort. Patients were allowed to have had prior anti-PD-1, anti-PD-L1 or anti-CTLA-4 therapy, and approximately 40% of the dose-escalation patients had previously received checkpoint inhibitors. Three dose-escalation patients achieved partial responses, one with hepatocellular carcinoma and two with cutaneous melanoma. Peripheral TCRbeta sequencing aimed to test whether ivuxolimab altered TCR sequence diversity and caused clonal T-cell expansion. The paper covers the monotherapy dose-escalation part of the phase I ivuxolimab trial, which included N ≈ 50 patients. Results and caveats for the whole study, not just this receptor: After ivuxolimab, CD8+ T cells had more expanded clones than CD4+ T cells on average. Which antigens the clonally expanded peripheral T cells were specific for was not determined. Low levels of normalized T-cell clonal expansion were also shown by some nonresponding patients. At doses of 0.1 to 3.0 mg/kg, clonal expansion of both CD4+ and CD8+ blood T cells was observed from baseline to week 6. In partial responders in the 0.1-3.0 mg/kg groups, normalized peripheral clonal expansion was found to be among the lowest, especially among CD8+ T cells.

The CDR3 runs 14 residues from the cysteine to the phenylalanine. CDR3 DNA only is kept here, 42 bases in frame from base 1. The junction shows trimming of 0 bases on V and 2 bases on J, plus 7 bases between the germline ends. As encoded in the germline V gene, CDR1 is LGHNA while CDR2 is YSLEER. Note on this clone: What antigen it recognizes has not been identified. No base-level quality is on record; no much larger clone is a single base apart.

For sequencing of the TCRbeta CDR3 region, genomic DNA was extracted from the sorted cells. The immunoSEQ Assay was used for sequencing of TCRbeta CDR3 regions. The table was pulled from immuneACCESS by TCRdb, which kept in-frame rearrangements only. Such tables lose some clones; where checked, under half of the loss comes from unresolved V genes, and the rest has no known cause. Here the sample has 45,000 to 60,000 clones; 85% to 95% occur a single time. Jointly, the top ten make up about 24% of the sample. Patients with a history of autoimmune disease or receiving systemic immunosuppression were excluded from the trial. In every dose cohort, peripheral blood was drawn for TCR sequencing at baseline, cycle 4 day 1, and cycle 7 day 1. The samples were drawn from a first-in-human, open-label, multicenter phase I dose-escalation trial of ivuxolimab. Adults with locally advanced or metastatic head and neck squamous cell, hepatocellular, melanoma or renal cell carcinoma were enrolled in the trial. CD4+ and CD8+ T cells were sorted separately from peripheral blood before TCR sequencing.

Sequencing used CD4+ or CD8+ T cells sorted from blood, obtained in a trial of the OX40 agonist ivuxolimab. The rearranged segments are TRBV4-3 and TRBJ1-2; the D segment could be TRBD1, given 5 matching bases. This receptor was taken from an adult with an advanced solid tumor such as melanoma, head and neck, liver or kidney cancer. The CDR3 region has the sequence CASSQDAGNYGYTF. The base sequence is TGCGCCAGCAGCCAAGATGCAGGGAACTATGGCTACACCTTC.